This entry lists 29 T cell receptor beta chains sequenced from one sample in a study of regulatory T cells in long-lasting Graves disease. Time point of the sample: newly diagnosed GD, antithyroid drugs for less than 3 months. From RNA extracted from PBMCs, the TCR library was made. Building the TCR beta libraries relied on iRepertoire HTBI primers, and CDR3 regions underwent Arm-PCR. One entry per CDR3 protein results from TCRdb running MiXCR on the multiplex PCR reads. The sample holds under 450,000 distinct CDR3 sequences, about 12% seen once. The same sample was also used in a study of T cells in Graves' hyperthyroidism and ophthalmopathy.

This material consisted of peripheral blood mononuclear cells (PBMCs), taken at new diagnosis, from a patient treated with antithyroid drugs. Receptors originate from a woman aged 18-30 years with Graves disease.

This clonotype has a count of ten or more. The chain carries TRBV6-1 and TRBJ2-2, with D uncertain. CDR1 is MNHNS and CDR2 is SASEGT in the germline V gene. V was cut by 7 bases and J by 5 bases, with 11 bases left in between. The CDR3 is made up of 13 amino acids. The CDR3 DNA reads TGTGCCAGCACCCTCAGTTGGACCGGGGAGCTGTTTTTT. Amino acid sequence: CASTLSWTGELFF.

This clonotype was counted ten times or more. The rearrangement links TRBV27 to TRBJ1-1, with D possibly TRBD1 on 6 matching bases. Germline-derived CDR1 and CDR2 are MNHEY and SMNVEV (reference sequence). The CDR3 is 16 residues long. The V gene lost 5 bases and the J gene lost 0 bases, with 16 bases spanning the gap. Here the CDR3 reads CASSTSGVPMNTEAFF. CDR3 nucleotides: TGTGCCAGCAGTACATCAGGGGTGCCAATGAACACTGAAGCTTTCTTT.

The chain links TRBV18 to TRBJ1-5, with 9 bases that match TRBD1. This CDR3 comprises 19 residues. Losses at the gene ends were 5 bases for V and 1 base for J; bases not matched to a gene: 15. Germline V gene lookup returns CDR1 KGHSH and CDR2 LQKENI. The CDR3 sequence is CASSGQMLQGARSNQPQHF. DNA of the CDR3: TGTGCCAGCTCAGGACAAATGCTACAGGGGGCGCGGAGCAATCAGCCCCAGCATTTT.

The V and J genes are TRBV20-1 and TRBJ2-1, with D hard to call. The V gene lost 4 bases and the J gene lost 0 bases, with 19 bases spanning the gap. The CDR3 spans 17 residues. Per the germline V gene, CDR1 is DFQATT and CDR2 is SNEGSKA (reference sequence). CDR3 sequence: CSANFVSLSNSYNEQFF. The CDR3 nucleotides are TGCAGTGCTAACTTTGTCAGCCTTAGTAACTCCTACAATGAGCAGTTCTTC.

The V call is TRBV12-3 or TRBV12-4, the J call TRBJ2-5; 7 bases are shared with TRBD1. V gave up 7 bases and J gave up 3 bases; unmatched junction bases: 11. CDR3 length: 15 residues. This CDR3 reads CASNHRGTLEETQYF. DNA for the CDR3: TGTGCCAGCAATCACAGGGGAACCTTAGAAGAGACCCAGTACTTC.

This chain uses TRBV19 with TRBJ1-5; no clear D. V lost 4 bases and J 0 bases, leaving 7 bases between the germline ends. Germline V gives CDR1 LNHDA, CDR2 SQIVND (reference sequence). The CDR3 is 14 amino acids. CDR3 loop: CASSRQFSNQPQHF. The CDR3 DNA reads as TGTGCCAGTAGTAGGCAGTTTAGCAATCAGCCCCAGCATTTT.

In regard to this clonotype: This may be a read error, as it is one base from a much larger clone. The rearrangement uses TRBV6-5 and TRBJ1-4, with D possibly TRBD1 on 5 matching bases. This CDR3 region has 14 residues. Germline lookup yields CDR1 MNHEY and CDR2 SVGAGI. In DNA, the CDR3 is TGTGCCGGCAGTTCGGGGGTTGTCCCCGAAAAACTGTTTTTT. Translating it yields CAGSSGVVPEKLFF.

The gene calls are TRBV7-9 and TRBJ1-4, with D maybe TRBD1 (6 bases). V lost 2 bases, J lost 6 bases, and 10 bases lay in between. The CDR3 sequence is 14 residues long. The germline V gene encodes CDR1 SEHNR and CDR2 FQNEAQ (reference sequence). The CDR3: CASSLRGTYEKLFF. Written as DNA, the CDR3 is TGTGCCAGCAGCTTAAGGGGGACCTATGAAAAACTGTTTTTT.

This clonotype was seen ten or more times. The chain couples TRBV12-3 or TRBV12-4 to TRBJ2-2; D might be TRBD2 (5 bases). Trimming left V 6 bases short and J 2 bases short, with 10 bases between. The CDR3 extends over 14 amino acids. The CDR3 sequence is CASRASLNTGELFF. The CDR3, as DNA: TGTGCCAGCAGGGCTAGCCTAAACACCGGGGAGCTGTTTTTT.

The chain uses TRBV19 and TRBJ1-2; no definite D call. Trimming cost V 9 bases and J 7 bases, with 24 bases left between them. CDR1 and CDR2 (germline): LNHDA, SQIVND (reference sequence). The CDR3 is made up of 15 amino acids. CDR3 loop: CASLERRPRRGGYTF. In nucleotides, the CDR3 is TGTGCCAGCCTCGAACGACGGCCGCGAAGAGGTGGCTACACCTTC. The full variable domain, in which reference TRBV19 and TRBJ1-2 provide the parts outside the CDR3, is DGGITQSPKYLFRKEGQNVTLSCEQNLNHDAMYWYRQDPGQGLRLIYYSQIVNDFQKGDIAEGYSVSREKKESFPLTVTSAQKNPTAFYLCASLERRPRRGGYTFGSGTRLTVV.

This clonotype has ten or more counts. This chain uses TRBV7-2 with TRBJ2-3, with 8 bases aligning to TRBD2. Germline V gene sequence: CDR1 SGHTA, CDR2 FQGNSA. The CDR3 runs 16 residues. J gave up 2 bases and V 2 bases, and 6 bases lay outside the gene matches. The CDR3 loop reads CASSLRTGGPTDTQYF. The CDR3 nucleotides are TGTGCCAGCAGCTTAAGAACGGGGGGGCCCACAGATACGCAGTATTTT.

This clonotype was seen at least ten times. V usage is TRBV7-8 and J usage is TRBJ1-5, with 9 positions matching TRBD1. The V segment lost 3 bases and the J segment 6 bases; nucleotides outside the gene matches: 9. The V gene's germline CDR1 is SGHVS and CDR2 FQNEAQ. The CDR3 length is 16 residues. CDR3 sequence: CASSLGYRGRTQPQHF. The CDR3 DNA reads TGTGCCAGCAGCTTGGGATACAGGGGGCGGACTCAGCCCCAGCATTTT.

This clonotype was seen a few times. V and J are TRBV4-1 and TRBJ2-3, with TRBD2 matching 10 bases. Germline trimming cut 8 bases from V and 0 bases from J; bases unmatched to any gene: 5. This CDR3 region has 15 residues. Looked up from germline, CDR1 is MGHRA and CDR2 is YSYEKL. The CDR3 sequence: CASASSGGSTDTQYF. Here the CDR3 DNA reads TGCGCCAGCGCATCTAGCGGGGGTAGCACAGATACGCAGTATTTT.

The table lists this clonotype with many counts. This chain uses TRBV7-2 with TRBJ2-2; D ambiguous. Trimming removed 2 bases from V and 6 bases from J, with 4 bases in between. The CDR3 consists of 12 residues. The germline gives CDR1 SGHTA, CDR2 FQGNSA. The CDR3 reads CASSLNAGELFF. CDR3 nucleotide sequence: TGTGCCAGCAGCTTAAACGCCGGGGAGCTGTTTTTT. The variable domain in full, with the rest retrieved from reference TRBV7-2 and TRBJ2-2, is GAGVSQSPSNKVTEKGKDVELRCDPISGHTALYWYRQSLGQGLEFLIYFQGNSAPDKSGLPSDRFSAERTGGSVSTLTIQRTQQEDSAVYLCASSLNAGELFFGEGSRLTVL.

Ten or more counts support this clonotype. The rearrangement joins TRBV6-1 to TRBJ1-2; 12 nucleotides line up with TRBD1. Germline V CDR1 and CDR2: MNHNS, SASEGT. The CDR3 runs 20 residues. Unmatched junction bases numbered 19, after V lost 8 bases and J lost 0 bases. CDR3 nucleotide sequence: TGTGCCAGCTTAAGTCCGGGACAGGGGGCCCTCTTGGAGGCTAACTATGGCTACACCTTC. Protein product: CASLSPGQGALLEANYGYTF.

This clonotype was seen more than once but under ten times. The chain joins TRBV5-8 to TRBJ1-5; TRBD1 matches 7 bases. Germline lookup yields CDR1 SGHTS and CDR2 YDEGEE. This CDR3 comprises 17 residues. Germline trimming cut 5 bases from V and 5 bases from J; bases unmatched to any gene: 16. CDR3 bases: TGTGCCAGCAGACCACTTACCGACAGGGTTCGATATCAGCCCCAGCATTTT. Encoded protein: CASRPLTDRVRYQPQHF. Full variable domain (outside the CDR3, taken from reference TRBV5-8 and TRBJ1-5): EAGVTQSPTHLIKTRGQQATLRCSPISGHTSVYWYQQALGLGLQFLLWYDEGEERNRGNFPPRFSGRQFPNYSSELNVNALELEDSALYLCASRPLTDRVRYQPQHFGDGTRLSIL.

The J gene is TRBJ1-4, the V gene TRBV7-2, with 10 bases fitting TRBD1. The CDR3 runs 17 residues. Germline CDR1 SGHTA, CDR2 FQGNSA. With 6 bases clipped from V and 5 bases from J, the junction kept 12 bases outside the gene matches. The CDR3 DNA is TGTGCCAGCAGTTCCGGGACAGGGGCTACTCAGAATGAAAAACTGTTTTTT. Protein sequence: CASSSGTGATQNEKLFF.

CDR3 residues: CASSQRQGRWGQYF. CDR3 DNA sequence: TGTGCCAGCTCACAACGACAGGGGAGATGGGGGCAGTACTTC. The chain has TRBV18 and TRBJ2-7; 8 nucleotides match TRBD1. The CDR3 is 14 amino acids. Trimming at V came to 4 bases and at J to 9 bases, leaving 11 bases not matched to a gene. Per the germline V gene, CDR1 is KGHSH and CDR2 is LQKENI.

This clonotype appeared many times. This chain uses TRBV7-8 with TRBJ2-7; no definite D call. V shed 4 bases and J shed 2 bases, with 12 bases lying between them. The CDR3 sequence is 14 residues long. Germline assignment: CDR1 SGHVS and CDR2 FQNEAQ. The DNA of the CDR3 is TGTGCCAGCAGCTCCGACAATAGGCCCTACGAGCAGTACGTC. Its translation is CASSSDNRPYEQYV.

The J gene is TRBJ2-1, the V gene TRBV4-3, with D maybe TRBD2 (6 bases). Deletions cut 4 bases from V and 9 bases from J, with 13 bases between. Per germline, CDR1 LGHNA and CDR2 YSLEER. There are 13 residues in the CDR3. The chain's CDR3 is CASSRVRRGEQFF. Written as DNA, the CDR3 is TGCGCCAGCAGCCGGGTGAGGAGGGGTGAGCAGTTCTTC.

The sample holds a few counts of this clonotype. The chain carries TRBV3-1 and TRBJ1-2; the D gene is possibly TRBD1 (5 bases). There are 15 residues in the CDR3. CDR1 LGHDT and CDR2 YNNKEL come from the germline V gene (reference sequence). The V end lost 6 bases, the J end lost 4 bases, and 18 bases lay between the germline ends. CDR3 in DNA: TGTGCCAGCAGGGACGGACGTACAGGAGGCTATGGCTACACCTTC. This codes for CASRDGRTGGYGYTF.

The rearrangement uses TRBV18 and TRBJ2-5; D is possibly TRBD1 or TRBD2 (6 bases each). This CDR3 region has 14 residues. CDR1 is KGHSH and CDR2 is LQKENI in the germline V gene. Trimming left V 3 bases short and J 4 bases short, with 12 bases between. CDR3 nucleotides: TGTGCCAGCTCACCGTCGGGGGCCCCAGAGACCCAGTACTTC. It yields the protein CASSPSGAPETQYF.

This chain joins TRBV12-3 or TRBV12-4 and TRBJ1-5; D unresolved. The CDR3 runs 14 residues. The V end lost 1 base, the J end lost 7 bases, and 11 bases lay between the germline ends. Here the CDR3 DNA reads TGTGCCAGCAGTTTAGGGCTGCCGGGGCAGCCCCAGCATTTT. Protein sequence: CASSLGLPGQPQHF.

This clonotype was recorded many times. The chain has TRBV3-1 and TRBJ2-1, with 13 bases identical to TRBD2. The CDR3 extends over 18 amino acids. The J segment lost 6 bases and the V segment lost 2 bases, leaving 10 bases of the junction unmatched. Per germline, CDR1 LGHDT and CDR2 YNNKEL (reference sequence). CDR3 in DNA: TGTGCCAGCAGCCAAAGGCCCGGACTAGCGGGAGTAGGCAATGAGCAGTTCTTC. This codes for CASSQRPGLAGVGNEQFF.

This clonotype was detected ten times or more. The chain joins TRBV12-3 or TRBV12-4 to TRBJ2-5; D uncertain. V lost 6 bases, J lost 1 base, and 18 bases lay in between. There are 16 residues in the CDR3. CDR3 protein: CASSQYPLGLQETQYF. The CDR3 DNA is TGTGCCAGCAGCCAATACCCCCTAGGCCTCCAAGAGACCCAGTACTTC.

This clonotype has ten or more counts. CDR3 sequence (DNA): TGTGCCAGCAGGACAGGGGTTAACGGCGAGCAGTACGTC. This encodes CASRTGVNGEQYV. The chain carries TRBV6-2 or TRBV6-3 and TRBJ2-7; TRBD1 aligns across 8 bases. The CDR3 totals 13 residues. Germline trimming cut 6 bases from V and 6 bases from J; bases unmatched to any gene: 7. Looked up from germline, CDR1 is MNHEY and CDR2 is SVGEGT.

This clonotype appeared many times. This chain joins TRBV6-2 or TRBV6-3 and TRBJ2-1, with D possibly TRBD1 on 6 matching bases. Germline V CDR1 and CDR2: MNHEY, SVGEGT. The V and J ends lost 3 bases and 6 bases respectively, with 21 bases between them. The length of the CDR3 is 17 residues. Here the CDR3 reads CASSYSLRGYFGNEQFF. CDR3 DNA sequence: TGTGCCAGCAGTTATTCCCTCAGGGGCTATTTCGGCAATGAGCAGTTCTTC.

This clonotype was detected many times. In DNA form, the CDR3 reads TGCGCCAGCAGCCAAGTGGCCAGGTTGCCTGAAGCTTTCTTT. Translated: CASSQVARLPEAFF. J is TRBJ1-1 and V is TRBV4-1; D gene ambiguous. V was trimmed by 1 base and J by 6 bases, leaving 12 bases between them. The CDR3 is made up of 14 amino acids. The germline V gene has CDR1 MGHRA and CDR2 YSYEKL.

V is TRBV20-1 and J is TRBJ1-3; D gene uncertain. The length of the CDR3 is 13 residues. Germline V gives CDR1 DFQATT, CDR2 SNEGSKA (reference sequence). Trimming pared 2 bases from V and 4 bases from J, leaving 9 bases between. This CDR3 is CSARRSPGNTIYF. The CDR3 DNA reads TGCAGTGCTAGACGTTCCCCAGGAAACACCATATATTTT.